This T cell receptor beta chain came from a study of shared clonotypes between healthy human individuals. Study information: Participating donors consisted of two women and a few men aged 18 to 49. Findings and limits, study-wide: Shared across a handful of donors were 5% to 6% of the naive CD4 clonotypes.

As regards this clone: Its antigen is still unknown.

The CDR3 spans 15 residues. Germline CDR1 is MDHEN and CDR2 is SYDVKM. J gave up 0 bases and V 4 bases, and 6 bases lay outside the gene matches. For sorted subsets, about 190 ng DNA per replicate equaled some 27,000 T cell genomes. Sequencing was performed with immunoSEQ multiplex PCR; in TCRdb, only in-frame clones are kept and a portion is missing. The repertoire holds more than 1,200,000 clones, with approximately 98.5% as singletons. The sample comprised naive CD4+ T cells sorted from blood. Subset noted: CD45RA+ positively selected. The TCR originated in a man aged 30 to 39 in good health. The chain is built from TRBV28 and TRBJ2-7; 7 bases line up with TRBD1. The CDR3 region has the DNA TGTGCCAGCAGTTCACCCGGGACAGTCTCCTACGAGCAGTACTTC. It codes for CASSSPGTVSYEQYF.